A selection of T cell receptor beta chains follows, all from one sample in a study of cytomegalovirus exposure and HLA in healthy donors. Sequencing was performed with immunoSEQ multiplex PCR; in TCRdb, only in-frame clones are kept and a portion is missing. Of about 130,000 clones in the sample, roughly 77% are singletons; the top ten hold around 5%. Sequencing used PBMCs. These receptors came from a man younger than 40 in good health. Both conserved end residues are part of each CDR3. D genes are given only for firm matches. Rows give clone size only sometimes, using once, few, many, or a class for an expanded clone.

TRBD2	NA	TRBV10-3	TRBJ2-7	CAISEWREAIYEQYF	TGTGCCATCAGTGAGTGGCGGGAGGCCATCTACGAGCAGTACTTC
TRBD2	NA	TRBV27	TRBJ2-1	CASSWGGTINEQFF	TGTGCCAGCAGCTGGGGCGGGACTATCAATGAGCAGTTCTTC
NA	NA	TRBV2	TRBJ2-7	CASSAEVGQYF	TGTGCCAGCAGCGCGGAGGTCGGGCAGTACTTC
NA	NA	TRBV6-6	TRBJ2-1	CASFPHAEGSNEQFF	TGTGCCAGCTTTCCACATGCGGAAGGATCGAATGAGCAGTTCTTC
TRBD1	NA	TRBV30	TRBJ1-2	CAWSITGTGDGYTF	TGTGCCTGGAGTATTACCGGGACAGGGGATGGCTACACCTTC
TRBD1	NA	TRBV11-3	TRBJ1-2	CASSQTGANYGYTF	TGTGCCAGCAGCCAGACAGGGGCTAACTATGGCTACACCTTC
TRBD1	NA	TRBV6-1	TRBJ2-7	CASTNPGGSDEQYF	TGTGCCAGCACCAATCCAGGGGGAAGCGACGAGCAGTACTTC
NA	NA	TRBV7-9	TRBJ2-2	CASSHPGELFF	TGTGCCAGCAGCCATCCCGGGGAGCTGTTTTTT
NA	NA	TRBV6-6	TRBJ2-3	CASQASTDTQYF	TGTGCCAGCCAGGCTAGCACAGATACGCAGTATTTT
TRBD2	NA	TRBV27	TRBJ2-7	CASPPPSGRISRYEQYF	TGTGCCAGCCCTCCGCCCAGCGGGAGAATTAGTAGGTACGAGCAGTACTTC
NA	NA	TRBV25-1	TRBJ2-5	CASSEGGDRSETQYF	TGTGCCAGCAGTGAAGGAGGAGACAGGTCGGAGACCCAGTACTTC
TRBD1	NA	TRBV28	TRBJ1-3	CASSKGQGFSTIYF	TGTGCCAGCAGTAAGGGACAGGGTTTCAGCACCATATATTTT
NA	NA	TRBV7-9	TRBJ1-4	CASSLVAPIEKLFF	TGTGCCAGCAGCTTAGTAGCCCCCATTGAAAAACTGTTTTTT
TRBD2	NA	TRBV7-2	TRBJ2-3	CASSLAMTSGVTDTQYF	TGTGCCAGCAGCTTAGCGATGACTAGCGGGGTCACAGATACGCAGTATTTT
NA	NA	TRBV4-2	TRBJ2-5	CASSQGLLPQETQYF	TGTGCCAGCAGCCAAGGGTTGCTACCTCAAGAGACCCAGTACTTC
NA	NA	TRBV30	TRBJ1-1	CAWSVISSGAGDTEAFF	TGTGCCTGGAGTGTAATCTCGTCAGGGGCGGGAGACACTGAAGCTTTCTTT
TRBD2	few	TRBV7-2	TRBJ2-7	CASSSTSGRAGEQYF	TGTGCCAGCAGCTCAACTAGCGGGAGGGCCGGGGAGCAGTACTTC
NA	NA	TRBV20-1	TRBJ2-1	CFPGAAREQFF	TGCTTCCCTGGGGCCGCGCGCGAGCAGTTCTTC
NA	NA	TRBV5-8	TRBJ1-1	CASSLGQGRTAFF	TGTGCCAGCAGCTTGGGGCAGGGTCGGACAGCTTTCTTT
NA	NA	TRBV4-1	TRBJ2-2	CASSPSFDGTMNTGELFF	TGCGCCAGCAGCCCAAGCTTCGATGGGACAATGAACACCGGGGAGCTGTTTTTT
NA	NA	TRBV14	TRBJ2-5	CASSQGGSGRETQYF	TGTGCCAGCAGCCAGGGGGGATCAGGGAGAGAGACCCAGTACTTC
TRBD1	NA	TRBV11-2	TRBJ2-1	CASSRTDRGSGEQFF	TGTGCCAGCAGCCGAACAGACAGGGGGTCGGGTGAGCAGTTCTTC
NA	once	TRBV6-1	TRBJ2-3	CASVPYSTDTQYF	TGTGCCAGCGTCCCTTATAGCACAGATACGCAGTATTTT
NA	NA	TRBV19	TRBJ2-7	CASNAWGRRYEQYF	TGTGCCAGTAATGCCTGGGGCCGACGCTACGAGCAGTACTTC
NA	NA	TRBV6-5	TRBJ2-3	CASSYSGGTDTQYF	TGTGCCAGCAGTTACTCGGGAGGCACAGATACGCAGTATTTT
TRBD1	NA	TRBV10-3	TRBJ1-3	CATKVRDSPSSGNTIYF	TGTGCCACCAAAGTCAGGGACAGCCCGAGCTCTGGAAACACCATATATTTT
TRBD2	NA	TRBV18	TRBJ2-7	CASSPPGLADTYEQYF	TGTGCCAGCTCACCACCGGGACTAGCGGATACTTACGAGCAGTACTTC
TRBD2	NA	TRBV9	TRBJ2-1	CASSVASGRANEQFF	TGTGCCAGCAGCGTAGCTAGCGGGAGAGCAAATGAGCAGTTCTTC
NA	once	TRBV7-9	TRBJ1-1	CSSSLEAPGAFF	TGTTCCAGCAGCTTAGAGGCCCCCGGGGCTTTCTTT
TRBD1	NA	TRBV11-2	TRBJ1-1	CASSWGQGPNTEAFF	TGTGCCAGCAGCTGGGGACAGGGTCCGAACACTGAAGCTTTCTTT
TRBD2	NA	TRBV9	TRBJ2-7	CASSVGGSGSTYEQYF	TGTGCCAGCAGCGTAGGCGGGAGCGGGAGTACGTACGAGCAGTACTTC
NA	NA	TRBV4-3	TRBJ2-7	CASSQEGGASYEQYF	TGCGCCAGCAGCCAAGAGGGGGGTGCGTCCTACGAGCAGTACTTC
NA	NA	TRBV13	TRBJ1-3	CASSPQNTGNTIYF	TGTGCCAGCAGCCCCCAGAATACTGGAAACACCATATATTTT
NA	NA	TRBV6-6	TRBJ1-1	CASSYSMGVGSEAFF	TGTGCCAGCAGTTACTCGATGGGAGTAGGCTCTGAAGCTTTCTTT
TRBD1	NA	TRBV27	TRBJ1-2	CASRSTGRNYGYTF	TGTGCCAGCAGATCGACAGGGAGGAACTATGGCTACACCTTC
TRBD1	NA	TRBV6-5	TRBJ2-1	CASSYGTASYNEQFF	TGTGCCAGCAGTTACGGGACAGCTTCCTACAATGAGCAGTTCTTC
NA	NA	TRBV13	TRBJ1-5	CASSLGRRPTQPQHF	TGTGCCAGCAGCTTAGGCCGGAGGCCAACTCAGCCCCAGCATTTT
NA	NA	TRBV7-9	TRBJ1-1	CSSSLNPENTEAFF	TGTTCCAGCAGCTTAAATCCAGAGAACACTGAAGCTTTCTTT
TRBD2	NA	TRBV12-5	TRBJ2-7	CASGLVLLAGGTYEQYF	TGTGCTAGTGGTTTGGTATTATTAGCGGGAGGTACCTACGAGCAGTACTTC
NA	NA	TRBV5-6	TRBJ1-1	CASSLVDGDEAFF	TGTGCCAGCAGCTTGGTTGACGGAGATGAAGCTTTCTTT
NA	NA	TRBV6-5	TRBJ2-1	CASSYGGSSYNEQFF	TGTGCCAGCAGTTACGGGGGCAGCTCCTACAATGAGCAGTTCTTC
TRBD2	few	TRBV19	TRBJ2-7	CASSIGGLALYEQYF	TGTGCCAGTAGTATTGGAGGACTAGCGCTTTACGAGCAGTACTTC
NA	NA	TRBV6-5	TRBJ2-3	CASRGLGGNADTQYF	TGTGCCAGCAGGGGACTGGGTGGGAACGCAGATACGCAGTATTTT
TRBD2	NA	TRBV10-3	TRBJ2-5	CAISESAGGETQYF	TGTGCCATCAGTGAAAGTGCGGGGGGAGAGACCCAGTACTTC
TRBD1	NA	TRBV5-8	TRBJ2-3	CASSLTGVTDTQYF	TGTGCCAGCAGCTTGACAGGGGTCACAGATACGCAGTATTTT
TRBD1	once	TRBV5-1	TRBJ2-1	CASSQGQGGYNEQFF	TGCGCCAGCAGCCAAGGACAGGGGGGGTACAATGAGCAGTTCTTC
NA	NA	TRBV7-2	TRBJ1-2	CASSSTTGDYGYTF	TGTGCCAGCAGCTCCACGACAGGCGACTATGGCTACACCTTC
NA	NA	TRBV7-9	TRBJ2-1	CSSSLGAVFEQFF	TGTTCCAGCAGCTTAGGAGCTGTGTTTGAGCAGTTCTTC
TRBD1	once	TRBV11-1	TRBJ2-1	CASSPGTGVEQFF	TGTGCCAGCAGCCCGGGGACAGGGGTTGAGCAGTTCTTC
NA	NA	TRBV10-2	TRBJ1-5	CASHHRSDQPQHF	TGCGCCAGTCACCATAGATCGGATCAGCCCCAGCATTTT
NA	NA	TRBV4-1	TRBJ1-6	CASSPAGYNSPLHF	TGCGCCAGCAGCCCCGCGGGTTATAATTCACCCCTCCACTTT
TRBD2	NA	TRBV6-5	TRBJ2-1	CASSYRGSLYNEQFF	TGTGCCAGCAGTTACCGCGGGAGTCTGTACAATGAGCAGTTCTTC
NA	NA	TRBV6-6	TRBJ1-2	CASTQGPYGYTF	TGTGCCAGCACCCAGGGGCCCTATGGCTACACCTTC
TRBD1	few	TRBV29-1	TRBJ1-5	CSVVTGESWQPQHF	TGCAGCGTAGTGACAGGGGAGAGTTGGCAGCCCCAGCATTTT
TRBD1	NA	TRBV28	TRBJ1-3	CASSPPRQGVSGNTIYF	TGTGCCAGCAGTCCCCCCCGACAGGGCGTCTCTGGAAACACCATATATTTT
TRBD1	NA	TRBV5-4	TRBJ2-5	CASNPQGGFLETQYF	TGTGCCAGCAACCCACAGGGGGGATTTCTAGAGACCCAGTACTTC
TRBD2	NA	TRBV18	TRBJ2-7	CASSPASGIDEQYF	TGTGCCAGCTCACCAGCTAGCGGGATTGACGAGCAGTACTTC
NA	NA	TRBV19	TRBJ2-6	CASSPQGYGANVLTF	TGTGCCAGTAGTCCACAGGGCTATGGGGCCAACGTCCTGACTTTC
TRBD2	NA	TRBV28	TRBJ2-2	CASSLGASGRGPGELFF	TGTGCCAGCAGTTTGGGGGCTAGCGGGAGAGGTCCCGGGGAGCTGTTTTTT
TRBD2	NA	TRBV28	TRBJ2-1	CASSLISGSSYNEQFF	TGTGCCAGCAGTTTGATTAGCGGGAGCTCCTACAATGAGCAGTTCTTC